Sequencing of this T cell receptor (beta chain) was carried out in a study of Graves' ophthalmopathy and Graves' hyperthyroidism (dated by TCRdb to the late 2010s). About the full investigation: Peripheral blood was collected at initial diagnosis, before any treatment. For independent validation, a separate cohort was made up of approximately 19 hyperthyroidism patients plus 17 patients who later progressed from hyperthyroidism to ophthalmopathy. In total, around 130 blood samples were TCR-sequenced: approximately 42 ophthalmopathy, approximately 80 hyperthyroidism and approximately 17 hyperthyroidism-to-ophthalmopathy patients. TCR beta repertoire signatures were used to distinguish Graves' ophthalmopathy from Graves' hyperthyroidism and to predict progression to ophthalmopathy. Following sampling, methimazole starting at 30 mg daily was administered to hyperthyroidism patients, and high-dose intravenous methylprednisolone was administered to ophthalmopathy patients. T-cell repertoires of thyroid tissue and blood were compared in about six hyperthyroidism patients. To explore V-J signatures that distinguish ophthalmopathy from hyperthyroidism, a discovery set of about a hundred patients was enrolled, made up of 43 with ophthalmopathy and around 60 with stable hyperthyroidism. The approximately 90 discovery patients were divided at random into training and test sets in a 7:3 ratio. Overall study results and their limits: Sample size was not statistically predetermined, and group allocation was not concealed from the investigators. In validation, the model predicted ophthalmopathy progression with about 71% sensitivity and roughly 78% specificity; about a dozen predicted patients were CT-confirmed with GO in a median of around 6 months. Ophthalmopathy was separated from stable hyperthyroidism by the 13-signature model with about 85% sensitivity and 81.08% specificity in cross-validation and with 80%/75% in the test set. Most expanded thyroid clonotypes with a frequency above 0.001 also appeared in blood, which suggests that blood repertoires may reflect the immune response in the thyroid.

Patients with ophthalmopathy had moderately to severely active disease, with a Clinical Activity Score of 3 or more, a NOSPECS grade of 4 or more, and a disease duration of less than 3 months. Patients were excluded if they had other autoimmune diseases, uncontrolled infections, pregnancy or lactation. Clinical symptoms, serum thyroxine, TRAb, thyroid ultrasound and orbital computed tomography formed the basis of the diagnosis. Ficoll-Paque density gradient centrifugation was used to isolate PBMCs from around 10 ml of fresh peripheral blood. Total RNA was extracted with Trizol reagent and quality-checked on an Agilent 2100 Bioanalyzer. TCR beta CDR3 regions were amplified from RNA transcripts for repertoire sequencing. The first round was an RT-PCR using HTBI primers with the Qiagen OneStep RT-PCR kit, and this first round was followed by a second-round multiplex PCR, then size selection and purification. Libraries were sequenced on an Illumina HiSeq2000 using paired-end 100 bp reads. The paper's data handling went like this. SOAPnuke was used to process the reads, throwing out any read that had adapters, had uncalled bases, had a mean Phred below 15, or lacked an exact constant-primer or identifier match. COPE v1.2.5 was used to merge high-quality paired reads. Each unique nucleotide sequence was treated as a clonotype, and MiTCR v1.1 was used to align the clonotypes to the IMGT TRB V, D and J references. Analysis was restricted to V-J combinations with a frequency above 0.0001, which covered roughly 99% of repertoires. A TCR clonal expansion and chaos score per V-J combination was defined as the ratio of F50 clonal expansion to chaos observed in the TCRdist matrix. Welch's t-statistics and random forest were used to reduce the features to 13 V-J combinations, which were then used as input to a naive Bayes classifier. Thyroid-blood repertoire similarity was quantified with the Morisita-Horn index. TCRdb took the public reads, trimmed them with fastp at Q25, ran MiXCR for clone calling and kept in-frame beta chains. When rows share a CDR3 protein, they turn into one entry using the most common DNA and genes. The V and J calls and clone size are TCRdb's, not the authors'. The sample data list about 480,000 distinct CDR3 sequences, and 13% to 15% of these were observed just once. Over 7.5% of the sample goes to the ten largest clones.

This clonotype has at least ten counts. The antigen it recognizes is unknown. It has no much larger one-base neighbor in the sample; base qualities were not kept. Trimming at the junction amounts to 1 base on V and 0 bases on J, and the germline ends lie 18 bases apart. There are 17 amino acids in the CDR3, from cysteine to phenylalanine inclusive. This entry keeps only the CDR3 DNA: 51 bases, framed from base 1. As encoded in the germline V gene (reference sequence), CDR1 is DFQATT while CDR2 is SNEGSKA. The sample consisted of blood. The V and J segments used are TRBV20-1 and TRBJ1-1; D gene: possibly TRBD1, on 5 matching bases. The TCR comes from a woman younger than 45 with Graves' ophthalmopathy. Donor details come from another sample of the same person, matched by shared clones. Here is the DNA: TGCAGTGCTAGAGGATTACTACACAGGCCCATGAACACTGAAGCTTTCTTT. Its translation reads: CSARGLLHRPMNTEAFF.